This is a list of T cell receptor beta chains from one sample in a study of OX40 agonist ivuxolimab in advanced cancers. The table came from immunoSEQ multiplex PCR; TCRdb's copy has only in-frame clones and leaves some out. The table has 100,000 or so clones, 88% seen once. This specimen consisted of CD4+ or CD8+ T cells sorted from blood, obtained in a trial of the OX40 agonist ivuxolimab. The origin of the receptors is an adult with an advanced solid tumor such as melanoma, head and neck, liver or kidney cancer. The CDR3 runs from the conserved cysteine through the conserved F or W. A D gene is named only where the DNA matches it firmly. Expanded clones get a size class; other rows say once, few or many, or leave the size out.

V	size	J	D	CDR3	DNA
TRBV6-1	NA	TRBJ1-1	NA	CASSEPGAPADTEAFF	TGTGCCAGCAGTGAGCCCGGGGCCCCGGCGGACACTGAAGCTTTCTTT
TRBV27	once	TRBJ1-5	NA	CASSEQGSRQPQHF	TGTGCCAGCAGTGAACAGGGTTCGCGGCAGCCCCAGCATTTT
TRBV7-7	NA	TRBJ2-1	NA	CASSLARLGGEQFF	TGTGCTAGCAGCTTAGCGCGGTTGGGAGGTGAGCAGTTCTTC
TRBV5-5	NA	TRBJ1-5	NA	CASSSDLNQPQHF	TGTGCCAGCAGCTCCGACCTGAATCAGCCCCAGCATTTT
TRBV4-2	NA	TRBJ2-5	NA	CASSQDRGETQYF	TGTGCCAGCAGCCAAGACAGAGGGGAGACCCAGTACTTC
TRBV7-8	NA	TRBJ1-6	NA	CASSPGHLTSPLHF	TGTGCCAGCAGCCCGGGACACCTCACTTCACCCCTCCACTTT
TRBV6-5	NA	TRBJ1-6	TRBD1	CASGEGQGGFSPLHF	TGTGCCAGCGGAGAAGGACAGGGTGGTTTTTCACCCCTCCACTTT
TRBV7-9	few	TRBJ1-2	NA	CASSLEVTTYGYTF	TGTGCCAGCAGCTTAGAAGTCACCACCTATGGCTACACCTTC
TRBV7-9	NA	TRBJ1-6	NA	CASSPHRSDSPLHF	TGTGCCAGCAGCCCACACCGGTCGGATTCACCCCTCCACTTT
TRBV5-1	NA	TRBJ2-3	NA	CASSWTGITDTQYF	TGCGCCAGCAGCTGGACCGGGATCACAGATACGCAGTATTTT
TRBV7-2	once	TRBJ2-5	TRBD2	CASSPRGSASGYQETQYF	TGTGCCAGCAGCCCCCGGGGGTCGGCTAGCGGTTACCAAGAGACCCAGTACTTC
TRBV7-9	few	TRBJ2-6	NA	CASSGLNSGANVLTF	TGTGCCAGCAGTGGGTTGAACTCTGGGGCCAACGTCCTGACTTTC
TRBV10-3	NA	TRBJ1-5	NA	CAISSDSLNQPQHF	TGTGCCATCAGTTCCGACAGCCTCAATCAGCCCCAGCATTTT
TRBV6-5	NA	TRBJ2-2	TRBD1	CASSSGTGLTGELFF	TGTGCCAGCAGTTCCGGGACAGGGTTAACCGGGGAGCTGTTTTTT
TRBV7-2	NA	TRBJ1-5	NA	CASSFPTGSGNQPQHF	TGTGCCAGCAGCTTTCCGACAGGTTCGGGCAATCAGCCCCAGCATTTT
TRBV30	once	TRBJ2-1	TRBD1	CAWGGQGPQFF	TGTGCCTGGGGTGGACAGGGTCCCCAGTTCTTC
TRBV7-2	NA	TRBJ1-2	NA	CASTELHYGYTF	TGTGCCAGCACGGAACTCCACTATGGCTACACCTTC
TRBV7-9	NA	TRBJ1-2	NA	CASSPGSGEGYGYTF	TGTGCCAGCAGCCCCGGGTCAGGGGAAGGCTATGGCTACACCTTC
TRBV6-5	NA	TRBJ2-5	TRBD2	CASSYLRGVETQYF	TGTGCCAGCAGTTACCTCCGGGGGGTGGAGACCCAGTACTTC
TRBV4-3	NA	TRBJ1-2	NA	CASSQVGGANYGYTF	TGCGCCAGCAGCCAAGTGGGAGGGGCAAACTATGGCTACACCTTC
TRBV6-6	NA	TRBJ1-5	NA	CASAGLDQPQHF	TGTGCGTCGGCAGGGTTAGACCAGCCCCAGCATTTT
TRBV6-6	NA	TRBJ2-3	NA	CASVPFASTDTQYF	TGTGCCAGCGTACCCTTTGCTAGCACAGATACGCAGTATTTT